This is a list of T cell receptor beta chains from one sample in a study of brain metastases from non-small cell lung cancer. Using immunoSEQ multiplex PCR, the repertoire was profiled, and TCRdb retains in-frame clones only, with some absent. Of 3,500 to 5,500 clones listed, more than 70% are singletons. The sample comprised tissue from a brain metastasis. The receptors originated from a donor at least 40 years old with non-small cell lung cancer. Both conserved end residues are part of each CDR3. A D gene is named only where the DNA matches it firmly. Rows may omit the clone size; those that give it use once, few, many or a size class.

V	size	D	J	DNA	CDR3
TRBV5-1	NA	NA	TRBJ2-6	TGCGCCAGCAGCTTGGCGGGCGGGACTGGGGCCAACGTCCTGACTTTC	CASSLAGGTGANVLTF
TRBV12-5	NA	TRBD1	TRBJ2-3	TGTGCTAGTGGTTTGCCTAACCCACAGGGGGCGGTTTCAGATACGCAGTATTTT	CASGLPNPQGAVSDTQYF
TRBV7-2	NA	NA	TRBJ2-3	TGTGCCAGCAGCTTAGCGCACCTGGAGTCGGGAATGTATTTT	CASSLAHLESGMYF
TRBV11-1	few	NA	TRBJ1-3	TGTGCCAGCAGCCTGACGACCCGAGGAAACACCATATATTTT	CASSLTTRGNTIYF
TRBV6-4	once	NA	TRBJ2-1	TGTGCCAGCAGCCTTGACTCATACAATGAGCAGTTCTTC	CASSLDSYNEQFF
TRBV9	few	TRBD2	TRBJ2-3	TGTGCCAGCAGCGTAGGGTTGGGGACTAGCGGGGGGGGCACAGATACGCAGTATTTT	CASSVGLGTSGGGTDTQYF
TRBV9	NA	NA	TRBJ1-2	TGTGCCAGCAGCGTAGATCCAGGGCACTATGGCTACACCTTC	CASSVDPGHYGYTF
TRBV18	NA	TRBD1	TRBJ2-5	TGTGCCAGCTCAGCCGACAGGGGGCAAGAGACCCAGTACTTC	CASSADRGQETQYF
TRBV7-6	NA	TRBD2	TRBJ2-2	TGTGCCAGCAGCTCCGAACTAGCGGGAGTGGTCGGGGAGCTGTTTTTT	CASSSELAGVVGELFF
TRBV2	NA	NA	TRBJ2-2	TGTGCCAGCAGCCCCGGGCAGGGAAGGATCGGGGAGCTGTTTTTT	CASSPGQGRIGELFF
TRBV24-1	NA	NA	TRBJ2-2	TGTGCCACCAGTGTAAGCGGGTCCGGGGAGCTGTTTTTT	CATSVSGSGELFF
TRBV28	NA	NA	TRBJ2-5	TGTGCCAGCACAGGGACACTTAGGGGAGAGACCCAGTACTTC	CASTGTLRGETQYF
TRBV27	NA	TRBD1	TRBJ1-4	TGTGCCAGCAGCTTGACAGGGCGGCGGACTAATGAAAAACTGTTTTTT	CASSLTGRRTNEKLFF
TRBV4-3	NA	TRBD1	TRBJ2-5	TGCGCCAGCAGCAGGGGGACAGGGGGGCAGACCCAGTACTTC	CASSRGTGGQTQYF
TRBV6-5	NA	NA	TRBJ2-5	TGTGCCAGCAGTCCAGGGGCCTGGGAGACCCAGTACTTC	CASSPGAWETQYF
TRBV6-4	NA	NA	TRBJ2-7	TGTGCCAGCAATGGGTGGCCCCCGGACGGCTACAAGCAATACTTC	CASNGWPPDGYKQYF
TRBV28	NA	NA	TRBJ2-4	TGTGCCAGCAGGGGGGCGGGGACGGAATTTTTAGCCAAAAACATTCAGTACTTC	CASRGAGTEFLAKNIQYF
TRBV5-3	few	NA	TRBJ1-6	TGTGCCAGAACTCTCGTACCCTGGACAAATAATTCACCCCTCCACTTT	CARTLVPWTNNSPLHF
TRBV15	NA	TRBD2	TRBJ2-1	TGTGCCACCAGCCAGAGGCGGGAGGGGTACAATGAGCAGTTCTTC	CATSQRREGYNEQFF
TRBV14	NA	NA	TRBJ1-6	TGTGCCAGCAGCCAAGATGACTGGAATTCACCCCTCCACTTT	CASSQDDWNSPLHF
TRBV29-1	NA	TRBD2	TRBJ2-7	TGCAGCGTGGCCGGGGGGGGGAACGAAATTTCCTACGAGCAGTACTTC	CSVAGGGNEISYEQYF
TRBV2	NA	NA	TRBJ1-2	TGTGCCAGCAGGGGCCTAGACAGGTCCTATGGCTACACCTTC	CASRGLDRSYGYTF
TRBV5-4	NA	NA	TRBJ2-7	TGTGCCAGCAGCATACAGAGGATCGCTACGGAGCAGTACTTC	CASSIQRIATEQYF
TRBV6-1	NA	NA	TRBJ1-5	TGTGCCAGCAGTGAAGAAGTCACTGGGTTTCAGCCCCAGCATTTT	CASSEEVTGFQPQHF
TRBV7-2	NA	NA	TRBJ2-5	TGTGCCAGCAGCTTAGCGTACGGGGCTTGGGAGACCCAGTACTTC	CASSLAYGAWETQYF
TRBV27	NA	NA	TRBJ1-1	TGTGCCAGCAGTCAATCACGGCACACTGAAGCTTTCTTT	CASSQSRHTEAFF
TRBV18	NA	NA	TRBJ1-4	TGTGCCAGCTCACCGGGGGACCTCAGGGAAGAAAAACTGTTTTTT	CASSPGDLREEKLFF
TRBV29-1	NA	NA	TRBJ2-5	TGCAGCGGGAGATGGTACCAAGAGACCCAGTACTTC	CSGRWYQETQYF
TRBV10-3	NA	NA	TRBJ2-2	TGTGCCATCAGTGAGTGGAGGGGGGAGCTGTTTTTT	CAISEWRGELFF
TRBV5-4	NA	NA	TRBJ2-3	TGTGCCAGCAGCTTGGAAGGGGGTTCAGATACGCAGTATTTT	CASSLEGGSDTQYF
TRBV9	NA	NA	TRBJ1-4	TGTGCCAGCAGCGTATCCGGCAGGGGACCTGAAAAACTGTTTTTT	CASSVSGRGPEKLFF
TRBV24-1	NA	NA	TRBJ2-3	TGTGCCACCAGTGATTTGGGGATAGGGACAATTAGCACAGATACGCAGTATTTT	CATSDLGIGTISTDTQYF
TRBV7-8	once	NA	TRBJ1-5	TGTGCCAGCAGCTTAGCGAACCAGCCCCAGCATTTT	CASSLANQPQHF
TRBV4-1	NA	TRBD2	TRBJ2-5	TGCGCCAGCAGCCAAGGACTAGCGGGAGGAAGAAGAGAGACCCAGTACTTC	CASSQGLAGGRRETQYF
TRBV10-3	NA	TRBD2	TRBJ2-7	TGTGCCATCAGTGTACTAGCGGGAGAGTCCTACGAGCAGTACTTC	CAISVLAGESYEQYF
TRBV28	NA	NA	TRBJ1-3	TGTGCCAGCAGTTTCGGACGGGTCTCTGGAAATACCATATATTTT	CASSFGRVSGNTIYF
TRBV6-2/TRBV6-3	once	TRBD2	TRBJ2-5	TGTGCCAGCAGCCACCACCTAGCGGGGGACTCCCAAGAGACCCAGTACTTC	CASSHHLAGDSQETQYF
TRBV7-8	NA	NA	TRBJ2-7	TGTGCCAGCAGGGATAACTACGAGCAGTACTTC	CASRDNYEQYF
TRBV12-5	NA	TRBD2	TRBJ2-1	TGTGCTAGTGGTTTGGTACCCGACGGACAGGGCCTAGCGGGAGTGAATGAGCAGTTCTTC	CASGLVPDGQGLAGVNEQFF
TRBV28	NA	TRBD1	TRBJ2-7	TGTGCCAGCGGCCCCGGGACAGGGGAATCCTACGAGCAGTACTTC	CASGPGTGESYEQYF
TRBV30	NA	TRBD1	TRBJ1-1	TGTGCCTGGAGTGTCCGAACCGACAGGGTACACACTGAAGCTTTCTTT	CAWSVRTDRVHTEAFF